What follows are 14 T cell receptor beta chains derived from one specimen sequenced in a study of T cell changes during pregnancy in multiple sclerosis. Sequencing was performed with immunoSEQ multiplex PCR; in TCRdb, only in-frame clones are kept and a portion is missing. Of about 67,000 clones listed, approximately 91% were seen once; the top ten hold about 2%. The specimen was peripheral blood, collected in the first trimester of pregnancy. These receptors all come from a female donor with multiple sclerosis, enrolled in a pregnancy study.

The chain has TRBV6-5 and TRBJ2-3; 7 bases map to TRBD2. V lost 0 bases, J lost 6 bases, and 9 bases stayed unmatched. The CDR3 extends over 16 amino acids. Germline loops: CDR1 MNHEY, CDR2 SVGAGI. The CDR3 sequence: CASSYSVGRGSDTQYF. The DNA of the CDR3 is TGTGCCAGCAGTTACTCGGTAGGGAGGGGCAGTGATACGCAGTATTTT.

The V call is TRBV7-6, the J call TRBJ1-4; D ambiguous. The CDR3 loop spans 16 amino acids. V lost 5 bases and J 7 bases, leaving 20 bases between the germline ends. Germline V gene sequence: CDR1 SGHVS, CDR2 FNYEAQ. CDR3 protein: CASSPSPGSRGEKLFF. The CDR3 DNA follows: TGTGCCAGCAGCCCATCTCCAGGTTCTCGTGGTGAAAAACTGTTTTTT.

This CDR3 reads CASSTSLAGGETQYF. Written as DNA, the CDR3 is TGTGCCAGCAGCACTAGTCTAGCGGGGGGAGAGACCCAGTACTTC. This chain joins TRBV11-2 and TRBJ2-5; 11 bases agree with TRBD2. The germline CDR1 and CDR2 sequences are SGHAT and FQNNGV. J was trimmed by 4 bases and V by 5 bases; bases with no gene match: 6. The CDR3 is 15 residues long.

Only a few counts were recorded for this clone. The chain uses TRBV2 and TRBJ2-1, with 12 nucleotides matching TRBD2. This CDR3 is built from 15 residues. V lost 4 bases to trimming and J lost 10 bases; unmatched junction nucleotides: 8. CDR1 is SNHLY and CDR2 is FYNNEI in the germline V gene. CDR3 DNA sequence: TGTGCCAGCAGTGCGACGACTAGCGGGAGAAACGAGCAGTTCTTC. It codes for CASSATTSGRNEQFF. The full variable domain, its missing parts supplied by reference TRBV2 and TRBJ2-1, is EPEVTQTPSHQVTQMGQEVILRCVPISNHLYFYWYRQILGQKVEFLVSFYNNEISEKSEIFDDQFSVERPDGSNFTLKIRSTKLEDSAMYFCASSATTSGRNEQFFGPGTRLTVL.

V and J are TRBV28 and TRBJ1-5; TRBD1 agrees at 8 bases. The CDR3 runs 15 residues. Germline-derived CDR1 and CDR2 are MDHEN and SYDVKM. J was trimmed by 2 bases and V by 5 bases; bases with no gene match: 5. CDR3 residues: CASSPDRGGNQPQHF. DNA of the CDR3: TGTGCCAGCAGTCCCGACAGGGGTGGCAATCAGCCCCAGCATTTT.

The chain uses TRBV7-6 and TRBJ1-2, with a weak D call TRBD1 (5 bases). The CDR3 has 16 amino acids. The V end lost 5 bases, the J end lost 4 bases, and 20 bases lay between the germline ends. Per the germline V gene, CDR1 is SGHVS and CDR2 is FNYEAQ. CDR3 sequence reads: CASSLVDRHSPYGYTF. Here the CDR3 DNA reads TGTGCCAGCAGCCTCGTTGACAGACATTCACCCTATGGCTACACCTTC.

This chain connects TRBV10-3 to TRBJ2-1; TRBD1 agrees at 9 bases. The CDR3 has 15 residues. Trimming at V came to 6 bases and at J to 2 bases, leaving 5 bases not matched to a gene. The germline V gene encodes CDR1 ENHRY and CDR2 SYGVKD. CDR3 loop: CAIRNTGGPYNEQFF. CDR3 DNA: TGTGCCATCAGGAACACAGGGGGCCCCTACAATGAGCAGTTCTTC.

The chain couples TRBV7-9 to TRBJ2-5; D is perhaps TRBD1 (5 bases). The DNA end is more similar to TRBJ2-7, so the J call may be wrong. CDR1 and CDR2 (germline): SEHNR, FQNEAQ (reference sequence). This CDR3 contains 15 residues. The DNA of the CDR3 is TGTGCCAGCAGCCCTGGAGCAGGGTTGATCCACGAGCAGTACTTC. Protein product: CASSPGAGLIHEQYF.

This sequence joins TRBV9 and TRBJ2-7; 7 bases map to TRBD2. V lost 0 bases, J lost 2 bases, and 8 bases stayed unmatched. Germline V gene sequence: CDR1 SGDLS, CDR2 YYNGEE. The CDR3 length is 16 residues. The CDR3 DNA reads as TGTGCCAGCAGCGTAGGCCGAGCGGGGACCCCCTACGAGCAGTACTTC. The encoded protein is CASSVGRAGTPYEQYF.

CDR3 protein: CASSQDSGVYQPQHF. CDR3 coding DNA: TGCGCCAGCAGCCAAGATTCCGGGGTGTATCAGCCCCAGCATTTT. This rearrangement joins TRBV4-1 to TRBJ1-5; D not resolved. V was trimmed by 0 bases and J by 5 bases, leaving 11 bases between them. In germline, CDR1 is MGHRA, CDR2 YSYEKL. CDR3 size: 15 residues.

The V and J genes are TRBV10-3 and TRBJ1-1; the match to TRBD1 covers 10 bases. This CDR3 is built from 15 residues. Germline loops: CDR1 ENHRY, CDR2 SYGVKD. V was pared by 6 bases and J by 3 bases, with 7 bases of the junction left unmatched. For the CDR3, the DNA is TGTGCCATCAGCGGGACAGGGGCCGGGGACACTGAAGCTTTCTTT. Amino acids: CAISGTGAGDTEAFF.

The chain recombines TRBV4-1 with TRBJ2-3, with 9 bases matching TRBD2. The CDR3 has 14 amino acids. CDR1 is MGHRA and CDR2 is YSYEKL in the germline V gene. V lost 4 bases and J lost 5; bases outside the gene matches: 4. Here the CDR3 reads CASSPSGVGDTQYF. The CDR3 coding sequence is TGCGCCAGCAGCCCTAGCGGGGTGGGAGATACGCAGTATTTT.

The V and J genes are TRBV2 and TRBJ1-4; TRBD1 aligns across 9 bases. CDR1 is SNHLY and CDR2 is FYNNEI in the germline V gene. The CDR3 length is 14 residues. Trimming took 7 bases from V and 8 from J; bases not matched to a gene: 8. CDR3 protein: CASNRDREGEKLFF. The CDR3 DNA reads TGTGCCAGCAACCGGGACAGGGAGGGGGAAAAACTGTTTTTT.

The chain recombines TRBV30 with TRBJ2-7, with 7 bases matching TRBD1. This CDR3 contains 15 residues. V shed 3 bases, J shed 1 base, and the junction held 9 bases outside the gene matches. Germline CDR1 is GTSNPN and CDR2 is SVGIG (reference sequence). CDR3 amino acids: CAWRLGTAVSYEQYF. The CDR3 DNA sequence: TGTGCCTGGAGACTCGGGACAGCTGTTTCCTACGAGCAGTACTTC.